What follows is one TCR beta chain and its context. Its antigen remains unknown. The data originate from a study of cytomegalovirus exposure and HLA in healthy donors. As for the study in general: From some 190 million T cells, an earlier analysis saw 120 million or so unique TCR beta sequences. Study results and limitations: Presence/absence analyses assumed roughly uniform sequencing depth across donors, which may not hold. Evidence from a later analysis indicated that most CMV-associated TCR beta chains looked HLA-restricted.

PCR involved 60 Vbeta and 13 Jbeta primers. Sequencing was performed with immunoSEQ multiplex PCR; in TCRdb, only in-frame clones are kept and a portion is missing. The data hold approximately 160,000 clones, with roughly 80% observed a single time. This CDR3 spans 15 amino acids. Germline lookup yields CDR1 LNHDA and CDR2 SQIVND (reference sequence). The ends lost 8 bases at V and 7 bases at J; junction bases unmatched: 6. J is TRBJ1-6 and V is TRBV19; 12 bases agree with TRBD1. Sequenced input: PBMCs. The TCR originated in a human donor in good health. CDR3 sequence (DNA): TGTGCCAGTTCCCGGGACAGGGGGCAAAATTCACCCCTCCACTTT. This sequence encodes CASSRDRGQNSPLHF. Variable domain in full (rest from reference TRBV19 and TRBJ1-6): DGGITQSPKYLFRKEGQNVTLSCEQNLNHDAMYWYRQDPGQGLRLIYYSQIVNDFQKGDIAEGYSVSREKKESFPLTVTSAQKNPTAFYLCASSRDRGQNSPLHFGNGTRLTVT.